This T cell receptor beta chain is from a study of shared clonotypes between healthy human individuals. Study results and limitations: Some naive CD4 clonotypes, around 4.9%, turned up in common across a handful of donors.

CD4+ cells were split into CD45RA+ naive and CD45RA-negative memory subsets. This CDR3 has 16 amino acids. Per germline, CDR1 SGHTA and CDR2 FQGNSA. Deletions cut 4 bases from V and 4 bases from J, with 17 bases between. Concerning this clone itself: Its target is unknown.

In the authors' workflow: With immunoSEQ giving junction-only sequences and no quality scores, filtering differed. The data were produced by immunoSEQ multiplex PCR, yet TCRdb's version contains in-frame clones alone and is incomplete. That table is the source of V, J and clone size, and D and trimming were worked out from the DNA. The sample consists of 2 million to 2.5 million clones, more than 80% of them appearing once. The sequenced sample was naive CD4+ T cells from PBMCs. Noted subset: CD45RA+ positively selected. J is TRBJ2-1 and V is TRBV7-2; D might be TRBD1 (5 bases). The source is a man between 18 and 35 years old in good health. Some clones in this sample may be carry-over from other donors' samples. The CDR3 bases are TGTGCCAGCAGCTCCCTCTCCGGACAATGGTACAATGAGCAGTTCTTC. This encodes CASSSLSGQWYNEQFF.